This T cell receptor (beta chain) was found in a study of T cell responses to AZD1222 COVID-19 vaccine. This CDR3 region has 13 residues. V was pared by 2 bases and J by 3 bases, with 5 bases between. Germline-derived CDR1 and CDR2 are LGHNA and YNFKEQ. This clone has just one count. The assay was immunoSEQ multiplex PCR, and TCRdb's table has in-frame clones only and misses some. The table shows approximately 170,000 clones, with approximately 90% occurring only once. The specimen was peripheral blood, collected on day 0 of AZD1222 vaccination. The genes are TRBV4-2 and TRBJ1-3; D is unclear. This receptor was identified in an adult in good health. The chain's CDR3 is CASSQPNGNTIYF. DNA of the CDR3: TGTGCCAGCAGCCAACCAAATGGAAACACCATATATTTT.